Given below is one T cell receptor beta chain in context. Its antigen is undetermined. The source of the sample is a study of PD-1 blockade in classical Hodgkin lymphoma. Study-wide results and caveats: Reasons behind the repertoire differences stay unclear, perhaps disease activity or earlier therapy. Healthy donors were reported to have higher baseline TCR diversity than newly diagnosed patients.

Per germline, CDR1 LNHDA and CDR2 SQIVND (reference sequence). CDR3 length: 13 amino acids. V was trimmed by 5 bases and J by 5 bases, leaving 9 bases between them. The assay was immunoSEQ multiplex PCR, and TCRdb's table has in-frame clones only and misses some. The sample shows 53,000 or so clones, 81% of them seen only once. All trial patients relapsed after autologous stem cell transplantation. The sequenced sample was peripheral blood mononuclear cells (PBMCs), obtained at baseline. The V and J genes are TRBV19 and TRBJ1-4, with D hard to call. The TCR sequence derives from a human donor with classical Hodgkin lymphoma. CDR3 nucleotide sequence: TGTGCCAGTAGTTTACAGTTAAATGAAAAACTGTTTTTT. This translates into CASSLQLNEKLFF. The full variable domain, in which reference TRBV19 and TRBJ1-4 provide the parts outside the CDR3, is DGGITQSPKYLFRKEGQNVTLSCEQNLNHDAMYWYRQDPGQGLRLIYYSQIVNDFQKGDIAEGYSVSREKKESFPLTVTSAQKNPTAFYLCASSLQLNEKLFFGSGTQLSVL.